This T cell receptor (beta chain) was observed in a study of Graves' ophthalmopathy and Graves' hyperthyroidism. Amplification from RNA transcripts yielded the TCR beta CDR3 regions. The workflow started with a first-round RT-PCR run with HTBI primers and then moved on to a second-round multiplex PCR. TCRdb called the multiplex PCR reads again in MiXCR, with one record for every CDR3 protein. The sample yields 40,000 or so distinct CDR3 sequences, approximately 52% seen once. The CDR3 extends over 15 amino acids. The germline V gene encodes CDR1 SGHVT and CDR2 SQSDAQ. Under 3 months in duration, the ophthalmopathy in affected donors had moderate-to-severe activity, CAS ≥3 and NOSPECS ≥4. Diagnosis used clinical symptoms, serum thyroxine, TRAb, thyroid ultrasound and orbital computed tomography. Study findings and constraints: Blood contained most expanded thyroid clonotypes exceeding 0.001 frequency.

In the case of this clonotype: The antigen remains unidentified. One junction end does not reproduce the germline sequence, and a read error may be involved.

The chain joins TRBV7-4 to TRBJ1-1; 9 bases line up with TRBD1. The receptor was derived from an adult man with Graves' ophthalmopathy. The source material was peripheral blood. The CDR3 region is CASSRPGQGNSEAFF. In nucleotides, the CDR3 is TGTGCCAGCTCACGACCGGGACAGGGTAACAGTGAAGCTTTCTTT.